This T cell receptor beta chain is from a study of monozygotic twins with inflammatory bowel disease. CDR3 length: 22 residues. CDR1 and CDR2 (germline): SGHRS, YFSETQ. Template-switch reactions added UMIs with a 6-nucleotide sample barcode. TCRdb reprocessed the 5' RACE reads; each CDR3 protein has one entry and no DNA is given. The specimen's table records approximately 400,000 distinct CDR3 sequences. The TCR sequence derives from a human donor with ulcerative colitis or Crohn's disease, or a healthy co-twin of an affected twin (not recorded which). The rearrangement links TRBV5-1 to TRBJ2-4; TCRdb's D gene call, TRBD2, goes unchecked for lack of DNA. The sequenced sample consisted of blood. CDR3 region: CASSFSQASGLADTIAKNIQYF. The full variable domain, its missing parts supplied by reference TRBV5-1 and TRBJ2-4, is KAGVTQTPRYLIKTRGQQVTLSCSPISGHRSVSWYQQTPGQGLQFLFEYFSETQRNKGNFPGRFSGRQFSNSRSEMNVSTLELGDSALYLCASSFSQASGLADTIAKNIQYFGAGTRLSVL.